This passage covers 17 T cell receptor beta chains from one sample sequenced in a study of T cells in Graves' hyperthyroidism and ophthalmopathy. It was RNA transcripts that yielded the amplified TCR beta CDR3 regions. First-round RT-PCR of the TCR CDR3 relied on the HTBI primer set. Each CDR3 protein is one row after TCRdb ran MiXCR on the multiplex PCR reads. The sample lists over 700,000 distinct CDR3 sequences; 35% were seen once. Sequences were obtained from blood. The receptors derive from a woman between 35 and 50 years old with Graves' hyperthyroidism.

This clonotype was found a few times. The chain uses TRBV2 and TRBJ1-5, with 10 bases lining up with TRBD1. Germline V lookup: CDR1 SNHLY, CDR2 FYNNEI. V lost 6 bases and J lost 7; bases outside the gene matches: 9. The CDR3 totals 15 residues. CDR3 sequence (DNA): TGTGCCAGCAGGGCCGGGACAGGGGTCGGGCAGCCCCAGCATTTT. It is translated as CASRAGTGVGQPQHF.

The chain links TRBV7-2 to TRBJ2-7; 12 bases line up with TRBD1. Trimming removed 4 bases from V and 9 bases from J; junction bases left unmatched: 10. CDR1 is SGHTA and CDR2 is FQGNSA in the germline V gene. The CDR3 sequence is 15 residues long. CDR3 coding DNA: TGTGCCAGCAGCTACCGGGGACAGGGGGCAGTCGGGCAGTACTTC. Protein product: CASSYRGQGAVGQYF.

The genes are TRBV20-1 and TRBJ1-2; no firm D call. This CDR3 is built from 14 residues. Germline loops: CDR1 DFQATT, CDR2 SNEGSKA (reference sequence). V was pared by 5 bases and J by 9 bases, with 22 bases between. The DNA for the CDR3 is TGCAGTGCTCGGGTGGCTACAGCTCTTTGGCGCTACACCTTC. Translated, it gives CSARVATALWRYTF.

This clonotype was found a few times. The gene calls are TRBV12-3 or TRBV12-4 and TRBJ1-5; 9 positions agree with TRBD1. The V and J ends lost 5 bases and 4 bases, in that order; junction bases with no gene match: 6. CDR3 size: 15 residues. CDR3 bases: TGTGCCAGCAGTGTAGGGACAGGGTGGAATCAGCCCCAGCATTTT. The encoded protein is CASSVGTGWNQPQHF.

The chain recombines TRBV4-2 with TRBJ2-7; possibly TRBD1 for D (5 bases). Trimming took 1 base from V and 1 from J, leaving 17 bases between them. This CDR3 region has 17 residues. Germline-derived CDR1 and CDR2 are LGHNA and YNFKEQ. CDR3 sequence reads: CASSQALAGPLSYEQYF. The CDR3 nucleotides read TGTGCCAGCAGCCAAGCCTTGGCAGGGCCCCTTTCCTACGAGCAGTACTTC.

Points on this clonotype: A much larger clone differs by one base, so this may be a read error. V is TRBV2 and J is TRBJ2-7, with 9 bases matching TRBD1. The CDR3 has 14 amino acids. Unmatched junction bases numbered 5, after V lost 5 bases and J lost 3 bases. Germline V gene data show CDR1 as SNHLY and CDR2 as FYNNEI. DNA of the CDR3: TGTGCCAGCAGTACGGACAGGGGAGTCTACGAGCAGTACTTC. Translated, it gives CASSTDRGVYEQYF.

The CDR3 region is CASSKGGAGNQPQHF. CDR3 nucleotide sequence: TGTGCCAGCAGCAAGGGAGGGGCAGGCAATCAGCCCCAGCATTTT. The rearrangement uses TRBV5-7 and TRBJ1-5; the D gene is possibly TRBD1 (5 bases). TRBV5-7 is treated as an ORF (open reading frame) with a function not yet certain. The V and J ends lost 4 bases and 2 bases respectively, with 13 bases between them. This CDR3 is built from 15 residues.

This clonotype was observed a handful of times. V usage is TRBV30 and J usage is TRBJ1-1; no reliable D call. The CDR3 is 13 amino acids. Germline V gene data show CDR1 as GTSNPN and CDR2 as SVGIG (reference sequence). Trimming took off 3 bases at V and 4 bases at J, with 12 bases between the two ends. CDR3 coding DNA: TGTGCCTGGAGGCAAGGGTTGGGCACTGAAGCTTTCTTT. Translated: CAWRQGLGTEAFF.

The CDR3 protein is CASSYSRDREETQYF. CDR3 coding DNA: TGTGCCAGCAGTTACTCCCGGGACAGGGAAGAGACCCAGTACTTC. The chain couples TRBV6-5 to TRBJ2-5, with 9 bases identical to TRBD1. From germline, CDR1 is MNHEY and CDR2 SVGAGI. V dropped 0 bases and J dropped 3; count of bases not matched to a gene: 2. The CDR3 covers 15 residues.

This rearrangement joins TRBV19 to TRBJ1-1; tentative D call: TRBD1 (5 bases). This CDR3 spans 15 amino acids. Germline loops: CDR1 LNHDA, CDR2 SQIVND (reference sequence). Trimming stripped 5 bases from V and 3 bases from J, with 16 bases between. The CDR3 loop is CASSPPGRGDTEAFF. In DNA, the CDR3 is TGTGCCAGTAGTCCGCCGGGGCGGGGAGACACTGAAGCTTTCTTT.

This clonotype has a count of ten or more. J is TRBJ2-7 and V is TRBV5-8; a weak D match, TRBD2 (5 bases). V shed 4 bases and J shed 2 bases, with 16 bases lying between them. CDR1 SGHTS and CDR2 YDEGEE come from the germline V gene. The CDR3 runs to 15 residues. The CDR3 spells CASSPEGADTYEQYF. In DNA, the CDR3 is TGTGCCAGCAGCCCCGAGGGAGCGGATACCTACGAGCAGTACTTC.

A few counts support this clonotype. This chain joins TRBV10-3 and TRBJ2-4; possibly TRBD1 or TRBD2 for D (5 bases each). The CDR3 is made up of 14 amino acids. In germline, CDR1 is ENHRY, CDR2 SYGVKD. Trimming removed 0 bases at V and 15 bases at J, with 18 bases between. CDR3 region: CAISESMVRVGTYF. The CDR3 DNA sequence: TGTGCCATCAGTGAGTCGATGGTGCGGGTTGGGACGTACTTC.

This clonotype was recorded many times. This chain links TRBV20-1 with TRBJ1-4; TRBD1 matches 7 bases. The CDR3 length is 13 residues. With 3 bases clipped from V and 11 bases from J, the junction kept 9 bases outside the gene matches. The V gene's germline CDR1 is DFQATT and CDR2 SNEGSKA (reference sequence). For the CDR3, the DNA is TGCAGTGCTAGGTGGCAGGGGGAGCAGAAACTGTTTTTT. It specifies CSARWQGEQKLFF.

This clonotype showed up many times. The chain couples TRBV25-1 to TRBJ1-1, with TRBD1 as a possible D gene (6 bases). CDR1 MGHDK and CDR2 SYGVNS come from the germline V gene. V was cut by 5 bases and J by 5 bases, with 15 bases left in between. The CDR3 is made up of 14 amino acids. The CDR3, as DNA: TGTGCCAGCAGTCACTTTAACAGGGAAACTGAAGCTTTCTTT. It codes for CASSHFNRETEAFF.

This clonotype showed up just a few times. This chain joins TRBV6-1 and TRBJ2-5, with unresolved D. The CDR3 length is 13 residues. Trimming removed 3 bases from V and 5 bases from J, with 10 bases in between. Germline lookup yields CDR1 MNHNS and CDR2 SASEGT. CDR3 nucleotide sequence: TGTGCCAGCAGTGACTCTCGGACGGAGACCCAGTACTTC. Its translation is CASSDSRTETQYF.

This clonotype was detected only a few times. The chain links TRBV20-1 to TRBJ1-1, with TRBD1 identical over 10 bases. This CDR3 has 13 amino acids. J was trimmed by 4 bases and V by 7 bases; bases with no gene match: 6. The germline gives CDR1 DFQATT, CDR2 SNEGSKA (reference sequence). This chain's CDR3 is CSGQGAGSTEAFF. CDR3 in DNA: TGCAGTGGACAGGGGGCCGGGAGCACTGAAGCTTTCTTT.

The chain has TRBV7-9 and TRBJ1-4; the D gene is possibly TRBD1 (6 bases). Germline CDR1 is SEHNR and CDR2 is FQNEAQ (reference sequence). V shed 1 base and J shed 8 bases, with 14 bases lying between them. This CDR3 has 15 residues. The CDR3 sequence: CASSLVTGQGEKLFF. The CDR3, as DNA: TGTGCCAGCAGCTTAGTCACAGGGCAAGGCGAAAAACTGTTTTTT.